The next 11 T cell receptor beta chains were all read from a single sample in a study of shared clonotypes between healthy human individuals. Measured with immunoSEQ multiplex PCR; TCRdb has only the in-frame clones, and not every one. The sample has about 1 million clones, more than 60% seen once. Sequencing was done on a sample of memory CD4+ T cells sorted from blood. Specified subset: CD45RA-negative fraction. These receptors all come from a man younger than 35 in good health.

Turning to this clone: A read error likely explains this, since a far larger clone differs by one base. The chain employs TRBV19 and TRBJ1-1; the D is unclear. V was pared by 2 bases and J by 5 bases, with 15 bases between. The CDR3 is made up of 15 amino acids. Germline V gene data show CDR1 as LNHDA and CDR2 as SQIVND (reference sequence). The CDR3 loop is CASSIPELIFTEAFF. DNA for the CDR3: TGTGCCAGTAGTATACCGGAACTGATTTTTACTGAAGCTTTCTTT. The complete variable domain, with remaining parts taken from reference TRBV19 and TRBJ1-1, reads DGGITQSPKYLFRKEGQNVTLSCEQNLNHDAMYWYRQDPGQGLRLIYYSQIVNDFQKGDIAEGYSVSREKKESFPLTVTSAQKNPTAFYLCASSIPELIFTEAFFGQGTRLTVV.

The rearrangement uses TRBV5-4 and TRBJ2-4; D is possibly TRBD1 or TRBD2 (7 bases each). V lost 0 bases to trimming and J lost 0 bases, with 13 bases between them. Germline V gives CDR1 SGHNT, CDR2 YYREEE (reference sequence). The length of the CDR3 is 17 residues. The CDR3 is CASSLGEGARAKNIQYF. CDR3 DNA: TGTGCCAGCAGCTTGGGGGAGGGGGCCCGAGCCAAAAACATTCAGTACTTC.

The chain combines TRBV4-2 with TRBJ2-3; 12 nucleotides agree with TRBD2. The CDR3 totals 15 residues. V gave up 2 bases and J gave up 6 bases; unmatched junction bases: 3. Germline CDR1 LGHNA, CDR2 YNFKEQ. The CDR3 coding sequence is TGTGCCAGCAGCCAACAGACTAGCGGGGGTGATACGCAGTATTTT. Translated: CASSQQTSGGDTQYF.

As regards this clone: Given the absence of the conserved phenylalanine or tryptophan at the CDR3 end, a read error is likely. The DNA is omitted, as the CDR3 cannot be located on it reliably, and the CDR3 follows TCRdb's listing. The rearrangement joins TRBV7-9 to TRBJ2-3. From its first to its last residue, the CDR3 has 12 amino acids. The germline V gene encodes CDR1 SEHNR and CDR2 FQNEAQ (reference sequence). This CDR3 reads CASSLESRILFA.

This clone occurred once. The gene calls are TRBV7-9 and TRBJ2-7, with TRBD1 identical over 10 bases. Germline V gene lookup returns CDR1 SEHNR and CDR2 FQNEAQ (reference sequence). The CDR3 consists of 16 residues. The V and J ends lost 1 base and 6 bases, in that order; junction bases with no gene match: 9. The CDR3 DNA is TGTGCCAGCAGCTTAGAACTTTGGGGACAGGGGTTCGAGCAGTACTTC. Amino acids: CASSLELWGQGFEQYF.

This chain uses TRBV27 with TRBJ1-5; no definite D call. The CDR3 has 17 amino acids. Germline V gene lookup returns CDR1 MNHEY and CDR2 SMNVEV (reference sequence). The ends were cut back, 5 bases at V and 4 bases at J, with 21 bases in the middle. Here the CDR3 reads CASSPLFGVVGNQPQHF. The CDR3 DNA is TGTGCCAGCAGTCCGCTATTCGGGGTTGTGGGAAATCAGCCCCAGCATTTT.

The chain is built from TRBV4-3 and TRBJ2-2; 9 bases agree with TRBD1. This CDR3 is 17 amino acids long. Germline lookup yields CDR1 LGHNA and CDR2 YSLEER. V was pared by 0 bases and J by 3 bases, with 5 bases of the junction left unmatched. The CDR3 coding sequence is TGCGCCAGCAGCCAAGACCCCGGGACAGGGTACACCGGGGAGCTGTTTTTT. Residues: CASSQDPGTGYTGELFF.

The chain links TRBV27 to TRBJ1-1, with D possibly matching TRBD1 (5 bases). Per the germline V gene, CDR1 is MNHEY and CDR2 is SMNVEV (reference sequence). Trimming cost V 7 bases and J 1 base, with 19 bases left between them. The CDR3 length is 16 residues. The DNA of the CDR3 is TGTGCCAGCACCACTGGGTTGGGGCAGGCGAACACTGAAGCTTTCTTT. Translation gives CASTTGLGQANTEAFF.

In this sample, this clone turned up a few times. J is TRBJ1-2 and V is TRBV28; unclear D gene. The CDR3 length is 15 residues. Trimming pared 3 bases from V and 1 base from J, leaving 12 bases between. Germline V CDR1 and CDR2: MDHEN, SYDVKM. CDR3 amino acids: CASSLQDVGNYGYTF. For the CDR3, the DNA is TGTGCCAGCAGTTTGCAGGACGTAGGTAACTATGGCTACACCTTC.

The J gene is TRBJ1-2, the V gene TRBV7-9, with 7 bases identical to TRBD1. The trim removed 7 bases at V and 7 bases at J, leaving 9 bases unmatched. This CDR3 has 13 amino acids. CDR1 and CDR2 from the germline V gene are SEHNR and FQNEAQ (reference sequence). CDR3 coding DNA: TGTGCCAGCACCCCGGGACAGAGCCCTGGCTACACCTTC. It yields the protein CASTPGQSPGYTF.

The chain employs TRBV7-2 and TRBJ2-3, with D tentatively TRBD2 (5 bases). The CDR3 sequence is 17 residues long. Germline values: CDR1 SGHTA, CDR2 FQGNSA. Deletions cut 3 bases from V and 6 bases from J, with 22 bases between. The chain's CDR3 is CASSFKFHSATGDTQYF. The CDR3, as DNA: TGTGCCAGCAGCTTTAAATTCCATAGCGCCACCGGTGATACGCAGTATTTT.